These T cell receptor beta chains were read from a single sample in a study of T cell responses to AZD1222 COVID-19 vaccine. Clones were sequenced by immunoSEQ multiplex PCR, and TCRdb holds only the in-frame ones, with some missing. The table lists about 150,000 clones, around nine tenths of them singletons, with 1.4% in the top ten. This specimen was peripheral blood, taken on day 0 of AZD1222 vaccination. The origin of the receptors is an adult in good health. The CDR3 runs from the conserved cysteine through the conserved F or W. A D gene is named only where the DNA matches it firmly. Where a row states a size, it is once, few, many or the class of an expanded clone; other rows omit it.

d_gene	abundance	j_gene	v_gene	CDR3aa	CDR3nt
NA	once	TRBJ1-5	TRBV6-1	CASSEVLPQPQHF	TGTGCCAGCAGTGAAGTCCTTCCCCAGCCCCAGCATTTT
NA	NA	TRBJ1-2	TRBV5-4	CASSPPGGPRVGYGYTF	TGTGCCAGCAGCCCCCCGGGGGGGCCAAGGGTGGGGTATGGCTACACCTTC
TRBD1	once	TRBJ1-1	TRBV4-3	CASSPGQGGTEAFF	TGCGCCAGCAGCCCGGGACAGGGGGGGACTGAAGCTTTCTTT
TRBD1	NA	TRBJ1-2	TRBV19	CATTFSSGTGRGSYTF	TGTGCCACCACCTTTTCATCCGGGACAGGTAGGGGAAGCTACACCTTC
NA	NA	TRBJ2-6	TRBV4-3	CASSQLPSSGANVLTF	TGCGCCAGCAGCCAACTACCTTCCTCTGGGGCCAACGTCCTGACTTTC
TRBD2	many	TRBJ2-3	TRBV14	CASSQVRSGRASLYF	TGTGCCAGCAGCCAAGTACGGAGCGGGAGGGCCAGTTTGTATTTT
TRBD1	NA	TRBJ1-2	TRBV5-1	CASSFLGTDYGYTF	TGCGCCAGCAGCTTCCTGGGGACAGACTATGGCTACACCTTC
NA	NA	TRBJ1-2	TRBV7-2	CASSFFRTTTPYGYTF	TGTGCCAGCAGCTTTTTTCGGACTACAACACCTTATGGCTACACCTTC
NA	NA	TRBJ1-1	TRBV28	CASSLETGLSTEAFF	TGTGCCAGCAGTTTAGAGACAGGTCTGAGCACTGAAGCTTTCTTT
NA	NA	TRBJ2-7	TRBV11-1	CASSLGVSIHEQYF	TGTGCCAGCAGCTTAGGGGTCAGTATCCACGAGCAGTACTTC
TRBD1	once	TRBJ1-5	TRBV5-8	CASSFLRGLGNQPQHF	TGTGCCAGCAGCTTTTTGAGGGGGCTCGGCAATCAGCCCCAGCATTTT
NA	NA	TRBJ2-5	TRBV5-8	CASINTPYREETQYF	TGTGCCAGCATCAATACACCATACAGGGAAGAGACCCAGTACTTC
NA	NA	TRBJ1-1	TRBV11-2	CASSRYTEAFF	TGTGCCAGCAGCCGGTACACTGAAGCTTTCTTT
NA	NA	TRBJ2-7	TRBV9	CASSLGGQSTYEQYF	TGTGCCAGCAGCCTGGGGGGACAGAGCACCTACGAGCAGTACTTC
TRBD2	NA	TRBJ2-4	TRBV3-1/TRBV3-2	CASSQGLGLAGSKNIQYF	TGTGCCAGCAGCCAAGGGTTGGGACTAGCGGGGTCCAAAAACATTCAGTACTTC
TRBD1	few	TRBJ1-2	TRBV18	CASSYGQGAFYGYTF	TGTGCCAGCTCATACGGACAGGGGGCTTTCTATGGCTACACCTTC
TRBD2	NA	TRBJ2-1	TRBV4-3	CASSQERLSGYYNEQFF	TGCGCCAGCAGCCAAGAGAGACTTAGCGGGTACTACAATGAGCAGTTCTTC
NA	NA	TRBJ1-5	TRBV6-4	CASSDPQSTNQPQHF	TGTGCCAGCAGTGACCCTCAAAGTACCAATCAGCCCCAGCATTTT
TRBD1	NA	TRBJ1-3	TRBV7-9	CASSLVLGQGTSGNTIYF	TGTGCCAGCAGCTTAGTATTAGGACAGGGGACGTCTGGAAACACCATATATTTT
TRBD2	NA	TRBJ2-7	TRBV18	CASSKTSEASYEQYF	TGTGCCAGCTCAAAGACTAGCGAGGCCTCCTACGAGCAGTACTTC
NA	NA	TRBJ2-5	TRBV20-1	CSASKGESWETQYF	TGCAGTGCTAGTAAGGGAGAGAGTTGGGAGACCCAGTACTTC
NA	NA	TRBJ2-1	TRBV9	CASSVNTIQNEQFF	TGTGCCAGCAGCGTAAATACTATTCAAAATGAGCAGTTCTTC
NA	NA	TRBJ1-5	TRBV4-2	CASSPQGISNQPQHF	TGTGCCAGCAGCCCACAGGGTATCAGCAATCAGCCCCAGCATTTT
NA	NA	TRBJ2-5	TRBV7-8	CASSFQDLVGQETQYF	TGTGCCAGCAGCTTTCAGGACCTAGTGGGCCAAGAGACCCAGTACTTC
NA	NA	TRBJ1-3	TRBV6-2/TRBV6-3	CASSYSAWNTIYF	TGTGCCAGCAGTTACTCCGCCTGGAACACCATATATTTT
TRBD1	NA	TRBJ2-1	TRBV5-5	CASSLLAGGFYNEQFF	TGTGCCAGCAGCTTGCTGGCAGGGGGCTTCTACAATGAGCAGTTCTTC
TRBD2	NA	TRBJ2-3	TRBV4-2	CASSRRTSGSTDTQYF	TGTGCCAGCAGCCGCCGGACTAGCGGATCCACAGATACGCAGTATTTT
NA	NA	TRBJ2-1	TRBV11-3	CASSLPTVYEQFF	TGTGCCAGCAGCTTGCCTACAGTATATGAGCAGTTCTTC
NA	NA	TRBJ1-4	TRBV12-5	CASGPGRANEKLFF	TGTGCTAGTGGCCCCGGAAGAGCTAATGAAAAACTGTTTTTT
TRBD1	NA	TRBJ1-5	TRBV30	CAWSGDRGSNQPQHF	TGTGCCTGGAGTGGCGACAGGGGTAGCAATCAGCCCCAGCATTTT
NA	NA	TRBJ1-1	TRBV7-3	CASSSLGVEAFF	TGTGCCAGCAGCTCCCTAGGAGTTGAAGCTTTCTTT
NA	NA	TRBJ1-2	TRBV6-5	CASSGVPDGNYGYTF	TGTGCCAGCAGCGGGGTACCGGACGGTAACTATGGCTACACCTTC
TRBD1	NA	TRBJ2-7	TRBV11-3	CASSSARGRETYEQYF	TGTGCCAGCAGCTCGGCCAGGGGGCGCGAGACCTACGAGCAGTACTTC
NA	NA	TRBJ1-3	TRBV24-1	CATSDSGFKNTIYF	TGTGCCACCAGTGATTCTGGGTTTAAGAACACCATATATTTT
NA	NA	TRBJ1-3	TRBV6-5	CASRPQGLDTIYF	TGTGCCAGCAGACCACAGGGCTTGGACACCATATATTTT
NA	once	TRBJ1-1	TRBV6-2/TRBV6-3	CASSPRLRTPNTEAFF	TGTGCCAGCAGCCCCCGGTTGAGGACTCCGAACACTGAAGCTTTCTTT
NA	once	TRBJ1-1	TRBV18	CASSPRGKGDTEAFF	TGTGCCAGCTCACCACGGGGTAAAGGTGACACTGAAGCTTTCTTT
NA	NA	TRBJ2-1	TRBV7-6	CASSLKHKTESSYNEQFF	TGTGCCAGCAGCTTGAAACATAAGACAGAGAGCTCCTACAATGAGCAGTTCTTC